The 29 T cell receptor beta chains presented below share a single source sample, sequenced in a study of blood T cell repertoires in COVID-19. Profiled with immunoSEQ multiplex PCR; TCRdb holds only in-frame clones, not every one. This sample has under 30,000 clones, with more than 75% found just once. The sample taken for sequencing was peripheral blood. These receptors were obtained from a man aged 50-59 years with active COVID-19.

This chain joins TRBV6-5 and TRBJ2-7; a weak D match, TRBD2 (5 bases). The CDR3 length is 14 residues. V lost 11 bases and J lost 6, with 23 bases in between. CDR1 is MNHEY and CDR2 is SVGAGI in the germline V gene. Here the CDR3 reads CAGTGKGPRGEQYF. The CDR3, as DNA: TGTGCCGGCACCGGAAAGGGTCCCCGGGGCGAGCAGTACTTC.

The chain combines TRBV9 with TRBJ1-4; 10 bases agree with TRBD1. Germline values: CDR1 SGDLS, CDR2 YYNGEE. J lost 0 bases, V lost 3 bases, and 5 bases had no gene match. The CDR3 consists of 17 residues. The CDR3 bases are TGTGCCAGCAGCGCCGGGACAGGGGATGCAACTAATGAAAAACTGTTTTTT. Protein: CASSAGTGDATNEKLFF.

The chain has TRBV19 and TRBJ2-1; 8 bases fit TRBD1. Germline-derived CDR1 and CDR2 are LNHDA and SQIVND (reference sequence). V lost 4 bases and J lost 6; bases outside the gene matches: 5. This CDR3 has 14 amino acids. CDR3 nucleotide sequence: TGTGCCAGTAGTAAGCAGGGGGCTGTCAATGAGCAGTTCTTC. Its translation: CASSKQGAVNEQFF.

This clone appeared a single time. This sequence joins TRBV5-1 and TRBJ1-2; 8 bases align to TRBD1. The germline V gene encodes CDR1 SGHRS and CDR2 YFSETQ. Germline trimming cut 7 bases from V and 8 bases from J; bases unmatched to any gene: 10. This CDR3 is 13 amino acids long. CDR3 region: CASGQRQGQGYTF. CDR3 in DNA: TGCGCCAGCGGCCAGCGACAGGGGCAGGGCTACACCTTC.

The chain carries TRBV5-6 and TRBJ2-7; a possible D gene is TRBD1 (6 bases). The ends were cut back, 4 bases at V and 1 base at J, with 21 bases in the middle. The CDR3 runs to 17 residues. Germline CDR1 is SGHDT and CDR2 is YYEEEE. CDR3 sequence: CASSEMMSGALSYEQYV. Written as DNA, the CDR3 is TGTGCCAGCAGCGAAATGATGTCAGGGGCGCTTTCCTACGAGCAGTACGTC.

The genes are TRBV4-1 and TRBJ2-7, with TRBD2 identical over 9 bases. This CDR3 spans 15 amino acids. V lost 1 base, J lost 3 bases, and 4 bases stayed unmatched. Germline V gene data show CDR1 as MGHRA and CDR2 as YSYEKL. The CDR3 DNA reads TGCGCCAGCAGCCAAGCGCTAGCGGGGCTCTACGAGCAGTACGTC. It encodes CASSQALAGLYEQYV.

DNA for the CDR3: TGTGCCAGCAGCCGGACAGGAGACACAGATACGCAGTATTTT. Its translation is CASSRTGDTDTQYF. The rearrangement links TRBV7-9 to TRBJ2-3, with 7 nucleotides matching TRBD1. The CDR3 sequence is 14 residues long. The V segment lost 5 bases and the J segment 2 bases; nucleotides outside the gene matches: 4. Germline V gene lookup returns CDR1 SEHNR and CDR2 FQNEAQ (reference sequence).

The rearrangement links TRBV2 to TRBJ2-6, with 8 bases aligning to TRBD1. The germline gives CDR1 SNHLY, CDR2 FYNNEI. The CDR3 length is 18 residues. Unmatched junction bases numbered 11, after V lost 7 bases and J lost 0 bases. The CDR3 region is CASNLAGQAVSGANVLTF. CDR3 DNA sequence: TGTGCCAGCAATCTCGCGGGACAGGCTGTCTCTGGGGCCAACGTCCTGACTTTC.

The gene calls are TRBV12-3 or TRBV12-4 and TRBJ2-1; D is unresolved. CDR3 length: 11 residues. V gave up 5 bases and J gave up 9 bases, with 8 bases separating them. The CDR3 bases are TGTGCCAGCAGTGAGAGAGGTGAGCAGTTCTTC. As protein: CASSERGEQFF.

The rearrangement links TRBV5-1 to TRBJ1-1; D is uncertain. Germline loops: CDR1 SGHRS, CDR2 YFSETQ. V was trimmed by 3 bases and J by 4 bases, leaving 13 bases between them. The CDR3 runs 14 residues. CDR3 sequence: CASSSEAGSTEAFF. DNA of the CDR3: TGCGCCAGCAGCTCGGAAGCGGGGAGCACTGAAGCTTTCTTT.

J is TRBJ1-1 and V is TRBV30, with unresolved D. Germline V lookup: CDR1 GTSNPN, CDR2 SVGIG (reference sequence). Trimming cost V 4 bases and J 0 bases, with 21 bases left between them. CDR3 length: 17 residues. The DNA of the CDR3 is TGTGCCTGGAAAACGCGGGCCAGGCAAACCATGAACACTGAAGCTTTCTTT. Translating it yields CAWKTRARQTMNTEAFF.

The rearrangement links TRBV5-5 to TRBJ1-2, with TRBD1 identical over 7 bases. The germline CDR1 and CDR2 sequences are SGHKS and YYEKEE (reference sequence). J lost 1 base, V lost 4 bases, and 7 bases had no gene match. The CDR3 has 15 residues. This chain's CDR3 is CASSTGTGVNYGYTF. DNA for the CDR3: TGTGCCAGCAGCACCGGAACAGGGGTTAACTATGGCTACACCTTC.

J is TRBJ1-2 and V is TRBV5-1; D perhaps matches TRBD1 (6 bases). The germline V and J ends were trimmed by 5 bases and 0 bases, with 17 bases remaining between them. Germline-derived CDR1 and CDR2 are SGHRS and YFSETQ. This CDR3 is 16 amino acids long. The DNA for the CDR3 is TGCGCCAGCAGTACGGGGGGGGCCCGAGCTAACTATGGCTACACCTTC. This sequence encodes CASSTGGARANYGYTF.

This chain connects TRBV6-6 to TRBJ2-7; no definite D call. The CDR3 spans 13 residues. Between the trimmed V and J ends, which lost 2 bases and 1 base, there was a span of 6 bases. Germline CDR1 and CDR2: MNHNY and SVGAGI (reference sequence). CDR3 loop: CASSYDKSYEQYV. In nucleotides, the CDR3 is TGTGCCAGCAGTTACGACAAGTCCTACGAGCAGTACGTC.

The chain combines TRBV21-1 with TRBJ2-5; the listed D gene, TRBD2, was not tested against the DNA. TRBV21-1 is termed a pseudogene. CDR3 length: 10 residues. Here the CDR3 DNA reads TGTGCCGGGGGGGGAGAGACCCAGTACTTC. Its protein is CAGGGETQYF.

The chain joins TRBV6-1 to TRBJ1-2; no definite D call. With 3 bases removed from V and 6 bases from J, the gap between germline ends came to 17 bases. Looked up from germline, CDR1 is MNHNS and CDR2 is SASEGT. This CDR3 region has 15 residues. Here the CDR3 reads CASSDIVGGSDGYTF. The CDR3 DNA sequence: TGTGCCAGCAGTGATATCGTAGGAGGGTCCGATGGCTACACCTTC.

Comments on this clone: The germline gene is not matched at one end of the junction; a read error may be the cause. The DNA for the CDR3 is TGTGCCATCATGTCGCGGGAGTATGACTTC. This codes for CAIMSREYDF. The chain is built from TRBV10-3 and TRBJ2-5, with 7 bases aligning to TRBD2. The CDR3 is made up of 10 amino acids. Germline CDR1 reads ENHRY; CDR2 reads SYGVKD.

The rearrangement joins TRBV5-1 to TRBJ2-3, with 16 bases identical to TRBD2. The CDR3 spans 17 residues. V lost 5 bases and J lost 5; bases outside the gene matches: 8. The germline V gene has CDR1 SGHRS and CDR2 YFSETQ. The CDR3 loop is CASSSGLAGGPGDTQYF. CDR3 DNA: TGCGCCAGCAGTTCGGGACTAGCGGGGGGGCCAGGAGATACGCAGTATTTT.

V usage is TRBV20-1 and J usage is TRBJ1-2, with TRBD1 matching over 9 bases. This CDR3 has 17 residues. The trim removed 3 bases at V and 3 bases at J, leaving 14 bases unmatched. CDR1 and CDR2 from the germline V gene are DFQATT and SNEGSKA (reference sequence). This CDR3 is CSASHRDRERNYYGYTF. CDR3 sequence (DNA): TGCAGTGCTAGTCACCGGGACAGGGAGCGTAACTACTATGGCTACACCTTC.

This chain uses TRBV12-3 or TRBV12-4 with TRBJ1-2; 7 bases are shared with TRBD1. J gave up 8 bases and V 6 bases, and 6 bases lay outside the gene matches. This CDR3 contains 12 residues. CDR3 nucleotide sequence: TGTGCCAGCAGGTCTACAGGGGAAGGCTACACCTTC. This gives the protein CASRSTGEGYTF.

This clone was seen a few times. For the CDR3, the DNA is TGTGCCAGCAGCCAAGCAGGGGACAACGAGCAGTACTTC. Translating gives CASSQAGDNEQYF. The rearrangement uses TRBV4-2 and TRBJ2-7, with D possibly matching TRBD1 (6 bases). The CDR3 is made up of 13 amino acids. Germline V CDR1 and CDR2: LGHNA, YNFKEQ. Deletions cut 1 base from V and 5 bases from J, with 9 bases between.

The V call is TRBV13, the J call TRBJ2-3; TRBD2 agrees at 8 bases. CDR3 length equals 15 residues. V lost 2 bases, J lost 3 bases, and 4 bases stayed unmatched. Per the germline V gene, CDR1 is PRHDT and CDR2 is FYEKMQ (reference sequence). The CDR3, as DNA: TGTGCCAGCAGCTTAACGGGAGGGCCGACAGATACGCAGTATTTT. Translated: CASSLTGGPTDTQYF.

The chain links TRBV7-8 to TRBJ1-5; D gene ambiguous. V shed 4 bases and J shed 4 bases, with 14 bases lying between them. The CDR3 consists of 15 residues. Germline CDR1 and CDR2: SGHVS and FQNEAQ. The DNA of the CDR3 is TGTGCCAGCAGCTCCCCCAATGAGTTGAATCAGCCCCAGCATTTT. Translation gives CASSSPNELNQPQHF.

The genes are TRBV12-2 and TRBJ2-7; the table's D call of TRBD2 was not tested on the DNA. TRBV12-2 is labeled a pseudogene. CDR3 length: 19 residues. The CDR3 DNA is TGTGCAAGTCGCTTTAGGGTTCGGGCCGGGGCTAGCGGTGCCTACGAGCAGTACGTC. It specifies CASRFRVRAGASGAYEQYV.

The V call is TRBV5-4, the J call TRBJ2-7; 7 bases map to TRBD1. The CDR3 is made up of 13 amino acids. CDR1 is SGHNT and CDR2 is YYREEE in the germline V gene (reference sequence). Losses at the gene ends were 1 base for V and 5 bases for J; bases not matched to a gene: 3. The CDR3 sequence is CASSLRGRHEQYF. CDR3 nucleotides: TGTGCCAGCAGCTTGAGGGGGCGGCACGAGCAGTACTTC.

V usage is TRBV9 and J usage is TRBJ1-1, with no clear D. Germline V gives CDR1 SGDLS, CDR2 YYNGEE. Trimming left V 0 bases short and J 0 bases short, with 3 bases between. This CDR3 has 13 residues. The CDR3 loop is CASSVALNTEAFF. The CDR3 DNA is TGTGCCAGCAGCGTAGCTCTGAACACTGAAGCTTTCTTT.

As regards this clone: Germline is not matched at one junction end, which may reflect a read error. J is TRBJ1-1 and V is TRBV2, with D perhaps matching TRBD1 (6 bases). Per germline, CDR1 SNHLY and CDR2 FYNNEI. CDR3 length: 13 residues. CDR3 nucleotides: TGTGCCAGCAGGGAAGGAGGGGGCACTGAAGCTTTCTTT. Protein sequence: CASREGGGTEAFF.

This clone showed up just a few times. The CDR3 loop is CASSPGGYGYTF. CDR3 sequence (DNA): TGCGCCAGCAGCCCAGGGGGCTATGGCTACACCTTC. This chain uses TRBV10-1 with TRBJ1-2, with 7 positions matching TRBD1. Germline V gene sequence: CDR1 WNHNN, CDR2 SYGVQD (reference sequence). The CDR3 contains 12 residues. Losses at the gene ends were 6 bases for V and 4 bases for J; bases not matched to a gene: 2.

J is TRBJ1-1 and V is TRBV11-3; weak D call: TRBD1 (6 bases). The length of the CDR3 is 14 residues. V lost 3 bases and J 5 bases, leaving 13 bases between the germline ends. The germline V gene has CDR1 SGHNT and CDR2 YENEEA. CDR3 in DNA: TGTGCCAGCAGCTTGAGGGCAGGGGAAACTGAAGCTTTCTTT. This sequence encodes CASSLRAGETEAFF.